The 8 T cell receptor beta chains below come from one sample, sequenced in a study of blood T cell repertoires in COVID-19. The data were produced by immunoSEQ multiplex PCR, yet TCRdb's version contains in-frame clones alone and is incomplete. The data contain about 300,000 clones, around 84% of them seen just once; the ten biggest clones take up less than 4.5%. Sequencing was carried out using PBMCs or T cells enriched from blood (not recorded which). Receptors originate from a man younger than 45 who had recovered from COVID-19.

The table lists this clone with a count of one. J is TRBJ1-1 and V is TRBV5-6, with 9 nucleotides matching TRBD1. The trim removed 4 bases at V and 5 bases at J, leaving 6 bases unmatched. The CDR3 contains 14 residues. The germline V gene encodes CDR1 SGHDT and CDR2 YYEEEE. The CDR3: CASSLGQGKTEAFF. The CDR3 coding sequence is TGTGCCAGCAGCCTAGGACAGGGGAAGACTGAAGCTTTCTTT. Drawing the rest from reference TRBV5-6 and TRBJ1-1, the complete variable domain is DAGVTQSPTHLIKTRGQQVTLRCSPKSGHDTVSWYQQALGQGPQFIFQYYEEEERQRGNFPDRFSGHQFPNYSSELNVNALLLGDSALYLCASSLGQGKTEAFFGQGTRLTVV.

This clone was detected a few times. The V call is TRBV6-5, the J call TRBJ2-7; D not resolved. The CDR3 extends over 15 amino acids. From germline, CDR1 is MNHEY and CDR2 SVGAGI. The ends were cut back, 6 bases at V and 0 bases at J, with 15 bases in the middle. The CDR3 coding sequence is TGTGCCAGCAGCTTAAGCCCCTCGGGCTCCTACGAGCAGTACTTC. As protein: CASSLSPSGSYEQYF.

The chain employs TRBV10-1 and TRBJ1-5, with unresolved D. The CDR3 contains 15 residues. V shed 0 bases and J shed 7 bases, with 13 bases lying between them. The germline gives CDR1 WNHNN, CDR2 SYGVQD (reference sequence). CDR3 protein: CASSESGVPSQPQHF. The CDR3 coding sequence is TGCGCCAGCAGTGAGTCCGGGGTCCCCAGCCAGCCCCAGCATTTT.

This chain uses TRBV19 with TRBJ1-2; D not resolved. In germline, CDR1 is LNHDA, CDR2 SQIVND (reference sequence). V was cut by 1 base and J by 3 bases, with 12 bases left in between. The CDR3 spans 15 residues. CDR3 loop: CASSIGGSRDYGYTF. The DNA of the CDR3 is TGTGCCAGTAGTATAGGAGGGAGTAGGGACTATGGCTACACCTTC.

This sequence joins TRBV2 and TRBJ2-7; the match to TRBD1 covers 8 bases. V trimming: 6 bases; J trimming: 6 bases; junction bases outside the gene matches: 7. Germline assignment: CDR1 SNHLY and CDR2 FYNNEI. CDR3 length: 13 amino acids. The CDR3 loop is CASRDRDYAEQYF. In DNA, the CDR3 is TGTGCCAGCAGGGACAGGGATTATGCCGAGCAGTACTTC.

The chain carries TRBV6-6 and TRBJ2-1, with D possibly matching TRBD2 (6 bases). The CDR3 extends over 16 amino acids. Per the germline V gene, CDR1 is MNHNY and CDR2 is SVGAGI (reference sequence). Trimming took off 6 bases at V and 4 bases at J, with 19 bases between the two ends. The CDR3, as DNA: TGTGCCAGCAGCCCGGCGGGGACCAAGAAGTACAATGAGCAGTTCTTC. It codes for CASSPAGTKKYNEQFF.

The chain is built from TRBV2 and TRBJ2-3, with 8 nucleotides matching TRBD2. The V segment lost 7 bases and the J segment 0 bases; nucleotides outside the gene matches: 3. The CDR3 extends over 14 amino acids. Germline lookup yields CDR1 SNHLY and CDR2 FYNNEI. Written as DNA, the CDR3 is TGTGCCAGCAAGCGGGGGAGTAGCACAGATACGCAGTATTTT. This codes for CASKRGSSTDTQYF. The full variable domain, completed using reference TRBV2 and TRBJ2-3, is EPEVTQTPSHQVTQMGQEVILRCVPISNHLYFYWYRQILGQKVEFLVSFYNNEISEKSEIFDDQFSVERPDGSNFTLKIRSTKLEDSAMYFCASKRGSSTDTQYFGPGTRLTVL.

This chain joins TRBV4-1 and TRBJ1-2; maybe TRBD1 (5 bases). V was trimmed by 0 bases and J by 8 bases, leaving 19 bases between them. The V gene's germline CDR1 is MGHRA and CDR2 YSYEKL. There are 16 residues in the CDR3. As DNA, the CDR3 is TGCGCCAGCAGCCAAGATGAGTTCTGGAGGGGCGACGGCTACACCTTC. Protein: CASSQDEFWRGDGYTF.